The source of this TCR beta chain is a study of cytomegalovirus exposure and HLA in healthy donors. Study context: Some 180 million T cells yielded 117 million unique TCR beta sequences in earlier analysis.

Points on this clone: Its specificity is not known.

The PCR made use of 60 Vbeta and 13 Jbeta primers. Assay used: immunoSEQ multiplex PCR; TCRdb lists only in-frame clones, some missing. The sample carries 140,000 to 150,000 clones, roughly 77% recorded once. The CDR3 consists of 13 residues. Germline assignment: CDR1 LGHNA and CDR2 YNFKEQ. V lost 6 bases, J lost 4 bases, and 9 bases lay in between. Study-level points and caveats: Cytomegalovirus-associated status was assigned to about 160 TCR beta chains. A prior analysis recorded that most TCR beta V segments were productive about 87% or about 30% of the time.

The sequence derives from a male donor in good health and CMV-seronegative. This chain joins TRBV4-2 and TRBJ2-2, with no clear D. Sequenced input: PBMCs. The CDR3 sequence: CASRLHGTGELFF. CDR3 sequence (DNA): TGTGCCAGCAGACTACACGGCACCGGGGAGCTGTTTTTT.